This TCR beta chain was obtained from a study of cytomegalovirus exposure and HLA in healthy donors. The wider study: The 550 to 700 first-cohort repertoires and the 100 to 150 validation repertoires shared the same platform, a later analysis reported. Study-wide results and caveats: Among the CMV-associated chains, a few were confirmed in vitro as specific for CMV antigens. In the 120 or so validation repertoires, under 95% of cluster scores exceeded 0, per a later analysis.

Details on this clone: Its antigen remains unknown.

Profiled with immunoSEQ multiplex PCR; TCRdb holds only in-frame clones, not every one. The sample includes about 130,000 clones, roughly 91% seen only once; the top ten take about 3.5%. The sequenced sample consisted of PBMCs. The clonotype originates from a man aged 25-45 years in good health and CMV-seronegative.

The CDR3 sequence: CASSYSKIAGYTF. The CDR3 DNA follows: TGTGCCAGCAGTTACTCCAAAATTGCGGGCTACACCTTC. The gene calls are TRBV6-5 and TRBJ1-2, with D uncertain. Trimming cost V 0 bases and J 8 bases, with 10 bases left between them. This CDR3 is 13 amino acids long. Germline values: CDR1 MNHEY, CDR2 SVGAGI.